The 22 T cell receptor beta chains given below trace back to one sample, sequenced in a study of type 1 and type 2 diabetes patients. Amplification started from genomic DNA. Multiplex PCR with 30 forward and 13 reverse primers amplified the TCR beta CDR3. TCRdb itself ran the multiplex PCR reads through MiXCR, one entry per CDR3 protein. The repertoire holds 250,000 or so distinct CDR3 sequences, with more than 40% as singletons. The sequencing sample was made of peripheral blood mononuclear cells (PBMCs). Every receptor here comes from a young man with type 2 diabetes.

This clonotype was recorded a few times. The chain joins TRBV19 to TRBJ2-7; tentatively, D is TRBD2 (6 bases). Deletions cut 5 bases from V and 5 bases from J, with 13 bases between. Germline V gene data show CDR1 as LNHDA and CDR2 as SQIVND (reference sequence). The CDR3 is 13 residues long. The chain's CDR3 is CASSERGGDEQYF. CDR3 in DNA: TGTGCCAGTAGTGAGAGGGGAGGCGACGAGCAGTACTTC.

This chain uses TRBV6-5 with TRBJ2-2; D unclear. The V gene lost 4 bases and the J gene lost 4 bases, with 13 bases spanning the gap. The germline gives CDR1 MNHEY, CDR2 SVGAGI. The CDR3 has 15 amino acids. This chain's CDR3 is CASSSGKLATGELFF. CDR3 DNA sequence: TGTGCCAGCAGTTCTGGAAAGTTAGCCACCGGGGAGCTGTTTTTT.

This clonotype was observed a few times. The rearrangement links TRBV2 to TRBJ2-3, with D perhaps TRBD1 (7 bases). Germline loops: CDR1 SNHLY, CDR2 FYNNEI. There are 14 residues in the CDR3. With 4 bases removed from V and 6 bases from J, the gap between germline ends came to 14 bases. CDR3 sequence reads: CASSVGQGGDTQYF. The CDR3 nucleotides are TGTGCCAGCAGTGTCGGGCAGGGGGGTGATACGCAGTATTTT. The entire variable domain, with the rest obtained from reference TRBV2 and TRBJ2-3, is as follows: EPEVTQTPSHQVTQMGQEVILRCVPISNHLYFYWYRQILGQKVEFLVSFYNNEISEKSEIFDDQFSVERPDGSNFTLKIRSTKLEDSAMYFCASSVGQGGDTQYFGPGTRLTVL.

This clonotype was counted a single time. This rearrangement joins TRBV10-3 to TRBJ2-7, with D hard to call. This CDR3 spans 13 amino acids. Germline CDR1 ENHRY, CDR2 SYGVKD. The V and J ends lost 7 bases and 1 base respectively, with 11 bases between them. CDR3 DNA: TGTGCCATCACTGCCGGGCTATCCTACGAGCAGTACTTC. Protein product: CAITAGLSYEQYF.

The chain joins TRBV15 to TRBJ2-7; D unclear. The CDR3 spans 15 residues. The germline V gene has CDR1 LNHNV and CDR2 YYDKDF (reference sequence). Trimming stripped 0 bases from V and 2 bases from J, with 11 bases between. Here the CDR3 DNA reads TGTGCCACCAGCAGAGATACGAGGCAGCCCTACGAGCAGTACTTC. Its protein is CATSRDTRQPYEQYF.

The genes are TRBV20-1 and TRBJ1-2; a weak D match, TRBD1 (5 bases). Germline-derived CDR1 and CDR2 are DFQATT and SNEGSKA (reference sequence). Trimming took off 3 bases at V and 0 bases at J, with 14 bases between the two ends. The CDR3 has 15 amino acids. The DNA of the CDR3 is TGCAGTGCTAGCGACGACAGCGGAGCTAACTATGGCTACACCTTC. It codes for CSASDDSGANYGYTF.

This clonotype was seen ten or more times. The rearrangement joins TRBV19 to TRBJ1-1; unclear D gene. CDR1 is LNHDA and CDR2 is SQIVND in the germline V gene (reference sequence). The CDR3 contains 16 residues. Between the trimmed V and J ends, which lost 0 bases and 0 bases, there was a span of 11 bases. The CDR3 bases are TGTGCCAGTAGTATAGATGGGGTCCGGATGAACACTGAAGCTTTCTTT. It translates to CASSIDGVRMNTEAFF.

The CDR3 DNA sequence: TGTGCCAGCAGCTTAGGCCCCCAGGGTAACTATGGCTACACCTTC. Residues: CASSLGPQGNYGYTF. This chain links TRBV7-2 with TRBJ1-2, with D maybe TRBD1 (5 bases). The CDR3 has 15 amino acids. V was cut by 1 base and J by 1 base, with 10 bases left in between. Germline V gives CDR1 SGHTA, CDR2 FQGNSA. The full variable domain, in which reference TRBV7-2 and TRBJ1-2 provide the parts outside the CDR3, is GAGVSQSPSNKVTEKGKDVELRCDPISGHTALYWYRQSLGQGLEFLIYFQGNSAPDKSGLPSDRFSAERTGGSVSTLTIQRTQQEDSAVYLCASSLGPQGNYGYTFGSGTRLTVV.

The sample holds one count of this clonotype. The chain is built from TRBV27 and TRBJ2-3; 9 nucleotides match TRBD1. The germline gives CDR1 MNHEY, CDR2 SMNVEV (reference sequence). The CDR3 loop spans 16 amino acids. The J segment lost 6 bases and the V segment lost 6 bases, leaving 13 bases of the junction unmatched. CDR3 protein: CASSPSRTGVADTQYF. CDR3 in DNA: TGTGCCAGCAGCCCGTCACGGACAGGGGTTGCCGATACGCAGTATTTT.

The chain carries TRBV28 and TRBJ2-7; the D gene is possibly TRBD1 (6 bases). There are 12 residues in the CDR3. Germline V gene sequence: CDR1 MDHEN, CDR2 SYDVKM. Trimming removed 4 bases at V and 9 bases at J, with 13 bases between. The CDR3 DNA reads TGTGCCAGCAGTTCCACAGGGATTTGGCAGTACTTC. Protein: CASSSTGIWQYF. The full variable domain, rest sourced from reference TRBV28 and TRBJ2-7, is DVKVTQSSRYLVKRTGEKVFLECVQDMDHENMFWYRQDPGLGLRLIYFSYDVKMKEKGDIPEGYSVSREKKERFSLILESASTNQTSMYLCASSSTGIWQYFGPGTRLTVT.

The J gene is TRBJ2-3, the V gene TRBV30; D is undetermined. CDR1 and CDR2 from the germline V gene are GTSNPN and SVGIG (reference sequence). The CDR3 is made up of 11 amino acids. V gave up 0 bases and J gave up 7 bases, with 5 bases separating them. This chain's CDR3 is CAWSVRNTQYF. The CDR3 region has the DNA TGTGCCTGGAGTGTACGAAATACGCAGTATTTT. The full variable domain, its missing parts supplied by reference TRBV30 and TRBJ2-3, is SQTIHQWPATLVQPVGSPLSLECTVEGTSNPNLYWYRQAAGRGLQLLFYSVGIGQISSEVPQNLSASRPQDRQFILSSKKLLLSDSGFYLCAWSVRNTQYFGPGTRLTVL.

This clonotype has only a few counts. The chain combines TRBV28 with TRBJ1-2; no definite D call. The germline V gene encodes CDR1 MDHEN and CDR2 SYDVKM. Trimming left V 2 bases short and J 0 bases short, with 7 bases between. The CDR3 covers 14 residues. The CDR3 nucleotides are TGTGCCAGCAGTTTACCACGACCTAACTATGGCTACACCTTC. Amino acids: CASSLPRPNYGYTF.

The V call is TRBV19, the J call TRBJ1-5; tentative D call: TRBD1 (5 bases). CDR3 length equals 15 residues. V lost 3 bases and J 2 bases, leaving 11 bases between the germline ends. In germline, CDR1 is LNHDA, CDR2 SQIVND (reference sequence). The CDR3 loop is CASSMGQGRNQPQHF. Written as DNA, the CDR3 is TGTGCCAGTAGTATGGGGCAGGGCCGCAATCAGCCCCAGCATTTT. The whole variable domain, remainder taken from reference TRBV19 and TRBJ1-5, is DGGITQSPKYLFRKEGQNVTLSCEQNLNHDAMYWYRQDPGQGLRLIYYSQIVNDFQKGDIAEGYSVSREKKESFPLTVTSAQKNPTAFYLCASSMGQGRNQPQHFGDGTRLSIL.

This rearrangement joins TRBV20-1 to TRBJ2-7; D uncertain. Looked up from germline, CDR1 is DFQATT and CDR2 is SNEGSKA (reference sequence). CDR3 length: 15 residues. Trimming stripped 2 bases from V and 2 bases from J, with 16 bases between. In DNA, the CDR3 is TGCAGTGCTAGATCTCGTCTACCAGACACCTACGAGCAGTACTTC. Its translation is CSARSRLPDTYEQYF.

This clonotype has only a few counts. The gene calls are TRBV4-1 and TRBJ2-7; the match to TRBD2 covers 12 bases. The trim removed 2 bases at V and 5 bases at J, leaving 4 bases unmatched. CDR1 is MGHRA, CDR2 YSYEKL, per germline. The CDR3 extends over 15 amino acids. The CDR3 sequence: CASSQPSGRGHEQYF. The CDR3, as DNA: TGCGCCAGCAGCCAACCTAGCGGGAGGGGACACGAGCAGTACTTC.

This clonotype came up many times. In DNA form, the CDR3 reads TGTGCCAGCAGCTATGGCGGGGGAATGGAGACCCAGTACTTC. It yields the protein CASSYGGGMETQYF. The rearrangement links TRBV7-2 to TRBJ2-5, with 7 bases identical to TRBD2. Germline V gene lookup returns CDR1 SGHTA and CDR2 FQGNSA. CDR3 length: 14 residues. Trimming removed 4 bases from V and 5 bases from J; junction bases left unmatched: 7.

Details on this clonotype: Since a much larger clone is just one base distant, this may be a read error. The chain has TRBV7-2 and TRBJ1-2; TRBD1 matches 11 bases. CDR3 length: 14 amino acids. Looked up from germline, CDR1 is SGHTA and CDR2 is FQGNSA. The J segment lost 4 bases and the V segment lost 3 bases, leaving 1 base of the junction unmatched. CDR3 amino acids: CASSFGTGGYGYTF. In DNA form, the CDR3 reads TGTGCCAGCAGCTTTGGGACAGGGGGCTATGGCTACACCTTC.

The CDR3 bases are TGTGCCAGCAACCCCGGGAGTGGCACAGATACGCAGTATTTT. This translates into CASNPGSGTDTQYF. The rearrangement joins TRBV6-5 to TRBJ2-3; the D gene is possibly TRBD2 (6 bases). Germline V gene data show CDR1 as MNHEY and CDR2 as SVGAGI. CDR3 size: 14 residues. Trimming removed 7 bases at V and 1 base at J, with 12 bases between.

The chain uses TRBV19 and TRBJ1-1; no definite D call. The V end lost 9 bases, the J end lost 1 base, and 21 bases lay between the germline ends. The CDR3 runs 16 residues. Germline loops: CDR1 LNHDA, CDR2 SQIVND (reference sequence). Here the CDR3 reads CASSLATWTENTEAFF. CDR3 nucleotides: TGTGCCAGCAGTTTAGCTACTTGGACGGAGAACACTGAAGCTTTCTTT.

V gene TRBV9 combines with J gene TRBJ1-5; TRBD1 might be the D (6 bases). Trimming stripped 0 bases from V and 4 bases from J, with 11 bases between. The CDR3 length is 15 residues. CDR1 is SGDLS, CDR2 YYNGEE, per germline. The CDR3: CASSVEGGKNQPQHF. CDR3 in DNA: TGTGCCAGCAGCGTAGAGGGGGGGAAGAATCAGCCCCAGCATTTT.

In its sample, this clonotype was seen once. This chain uses TRBV11-3 with TRBJ2-5; possibly TRBD1 or TRBD2 for D (5 bases each). V was clipped by 8 bases and J by 6 bases, with 25 bases between them. Germline CDR1 reads SGHNT; CDR2 reads YENEEA. The CDR3 runs 16 residues. The CDR3 DNA is TGTGCCAGCTCTTACCTGGATGGGGGTATGCATAAGACCCAGTACTTC. Translating gives CASSYLDGGMHKTQYF.

The chain has TRBV29-1 and TRBJ1-5, with 7 bases that match TRBD1. J was trimmed by 6 bases and V by 4 bases; bases with no gene match: 6. The CDR3 spans 13 residues. Germline values: CDR1 SQVTM, CDR2 ANQGSEA. The DNA of the CDR3 is TGCAGCGTTGTAACAGGGGACGGTCAGCCCCAGCATTTT. Translated: CSVVTGDGQPQHF.